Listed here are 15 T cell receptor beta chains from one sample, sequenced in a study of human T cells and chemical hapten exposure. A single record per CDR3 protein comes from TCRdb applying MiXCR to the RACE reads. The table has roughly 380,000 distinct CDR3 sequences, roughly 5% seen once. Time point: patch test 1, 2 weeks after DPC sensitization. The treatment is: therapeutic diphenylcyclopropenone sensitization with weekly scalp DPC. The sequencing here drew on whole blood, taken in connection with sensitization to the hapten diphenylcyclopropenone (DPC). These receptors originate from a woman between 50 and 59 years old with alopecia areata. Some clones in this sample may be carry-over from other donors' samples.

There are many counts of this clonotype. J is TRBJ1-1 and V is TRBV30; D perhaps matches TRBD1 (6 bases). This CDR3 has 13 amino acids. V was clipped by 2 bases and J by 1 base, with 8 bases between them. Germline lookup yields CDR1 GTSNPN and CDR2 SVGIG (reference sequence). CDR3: CAWSTGTNTEAFF. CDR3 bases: TGTGCCTGGAGTACAGGGACGAACACTGAAGCTTTCTTT.

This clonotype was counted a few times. The chain's CDR3 is CASSQEAHGDTEAFF. CDR3 nucleotides: TGCGCCAGCAGCCAAGAAGCCCATGGGGACACTGAAGCTTTCTTT. The V call is TRBV4-3, the J call TRBJ1-1; D is uncertain. The CDR3 has 15 residues. V gave up 0 bases and J gave up 3 bases, with 11 bases separating them. Germline V gives CDR1 LGHNA, CDR2 YSLEER.

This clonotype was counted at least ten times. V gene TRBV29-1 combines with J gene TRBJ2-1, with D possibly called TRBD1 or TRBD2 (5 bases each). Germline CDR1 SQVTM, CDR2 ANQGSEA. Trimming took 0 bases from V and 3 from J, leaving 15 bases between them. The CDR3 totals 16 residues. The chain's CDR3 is CSVEDGASGVYNEQFF. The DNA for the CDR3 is TGCAGCGTTGAAGATGGGGCTTCCGGGGTCTACAATGAGCAGTTCTTC.

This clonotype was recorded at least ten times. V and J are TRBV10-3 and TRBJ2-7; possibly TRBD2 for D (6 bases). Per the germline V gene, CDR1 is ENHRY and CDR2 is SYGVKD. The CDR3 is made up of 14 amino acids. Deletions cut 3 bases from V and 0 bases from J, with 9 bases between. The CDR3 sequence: CAISEGGFSYEQYF. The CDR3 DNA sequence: TGTGCCATCAGTGAAGGAGGGTTCTCCTACGAGCAGTACTTC.

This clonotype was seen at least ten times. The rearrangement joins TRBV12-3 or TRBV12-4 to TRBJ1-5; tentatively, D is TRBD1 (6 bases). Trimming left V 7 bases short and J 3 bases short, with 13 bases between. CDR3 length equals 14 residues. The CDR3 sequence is CASTSGQHNQPQHF. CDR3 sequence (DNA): TGTGCCAGCACCTCAGGACAGCACAATCAGCCCCAGCATTTT.

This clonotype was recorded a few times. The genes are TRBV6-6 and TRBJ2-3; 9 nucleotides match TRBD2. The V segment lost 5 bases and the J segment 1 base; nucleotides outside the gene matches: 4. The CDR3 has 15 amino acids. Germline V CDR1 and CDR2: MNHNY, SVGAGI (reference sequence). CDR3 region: CASSRGGAGTDTQYF. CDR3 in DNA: TGTGCCAGCAGTCGCGGGGGGGCGGGCACAGATACGCAGTATTTT.

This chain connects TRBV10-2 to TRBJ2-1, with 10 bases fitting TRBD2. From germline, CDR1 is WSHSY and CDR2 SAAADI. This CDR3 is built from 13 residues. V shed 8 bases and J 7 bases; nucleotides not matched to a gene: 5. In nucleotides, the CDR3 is TGCGCCAGCCTACTAGCGGGGATTAATGAGCAGTTCTTC. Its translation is CASLLAGINEQFF.

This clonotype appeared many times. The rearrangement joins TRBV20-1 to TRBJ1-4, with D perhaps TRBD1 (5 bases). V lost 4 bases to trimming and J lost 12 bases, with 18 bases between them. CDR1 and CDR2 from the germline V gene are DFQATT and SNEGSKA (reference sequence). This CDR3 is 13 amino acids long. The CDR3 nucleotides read TGCAGTGCTACCCCCGGGACCGCCGTCGAACTGTTTTTT. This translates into CSATPGTAVELFF.

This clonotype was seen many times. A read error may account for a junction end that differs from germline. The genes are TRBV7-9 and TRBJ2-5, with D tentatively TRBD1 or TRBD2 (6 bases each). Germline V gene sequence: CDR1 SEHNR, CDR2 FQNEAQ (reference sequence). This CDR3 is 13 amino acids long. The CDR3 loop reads CASSPRGQATQYF. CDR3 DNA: TGTGCCAGCAGCCCCCGGGGGCAAGCGACCCAGTACTTC.

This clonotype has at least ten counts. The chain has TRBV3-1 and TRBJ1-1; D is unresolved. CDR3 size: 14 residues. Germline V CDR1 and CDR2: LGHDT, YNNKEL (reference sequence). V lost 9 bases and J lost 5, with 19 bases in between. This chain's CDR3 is CASKPVSGPTEAFF. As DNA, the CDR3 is TGTGCCAGTAAGCCCGTTTCTGGACCAACTGAAGCTTTCTTT.

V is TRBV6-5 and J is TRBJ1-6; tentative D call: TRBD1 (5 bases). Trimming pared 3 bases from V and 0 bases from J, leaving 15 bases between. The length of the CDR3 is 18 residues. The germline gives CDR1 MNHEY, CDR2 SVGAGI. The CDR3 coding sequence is TGTGCCAGCAGTTATTCTGACAGCCTGAGCTCCTATAATTCACCCCTCCACTTT. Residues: CASSYSDSLSSYNSPLHF.

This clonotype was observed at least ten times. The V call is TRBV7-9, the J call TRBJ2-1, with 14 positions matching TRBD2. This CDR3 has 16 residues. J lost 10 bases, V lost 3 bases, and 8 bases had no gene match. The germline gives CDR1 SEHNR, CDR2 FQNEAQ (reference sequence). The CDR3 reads CASSFPGLAGEGEQFF. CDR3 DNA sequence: TGTGCCAGCAGCTTCCCGGGACTAGCGGGAGAAGGGGAGCAGTTCTTC.

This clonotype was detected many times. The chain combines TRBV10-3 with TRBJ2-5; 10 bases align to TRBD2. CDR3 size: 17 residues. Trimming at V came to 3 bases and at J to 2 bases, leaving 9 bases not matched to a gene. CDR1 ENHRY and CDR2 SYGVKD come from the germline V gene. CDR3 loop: CAISDSQETSGQETQYF. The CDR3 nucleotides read TGTGCCATCAGTGACAGCCAGGAGACTAGCGGGCAAGAGACCCAGTACTTC.

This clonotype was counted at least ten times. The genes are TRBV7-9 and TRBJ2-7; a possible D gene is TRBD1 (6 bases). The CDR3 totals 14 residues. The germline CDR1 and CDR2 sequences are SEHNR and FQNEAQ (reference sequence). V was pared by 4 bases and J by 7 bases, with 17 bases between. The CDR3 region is CASSSTRQVGEQYF. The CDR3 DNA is TGTGCCAGCAGCTCCACGCGACAGGTTGGGGAGCAGTACTTC.

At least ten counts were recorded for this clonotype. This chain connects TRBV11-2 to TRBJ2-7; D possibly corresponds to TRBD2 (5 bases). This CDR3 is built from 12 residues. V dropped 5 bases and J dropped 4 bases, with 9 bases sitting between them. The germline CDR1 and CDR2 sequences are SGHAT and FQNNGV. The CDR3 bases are TGTGCCAGCAGCCCCCGGACTTACGAGCAGTACTTC. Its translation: CASSPRTYEQYF.